This TCR beta chain was identified during a study of blood T cell repertoires in COVID-19 (dated by TCRdb to between 2020 and 2021). For the study in its entirety: Collaborator samples came from the United States, Italy and Spain and covered acute and convalescent phases of COVID-19. The material from the prospective study consisted of cDNA or gDNA derived from T cells, B-cell-depleted T cells, or PBMCs. The dataset comprised deeply sampled blood TCRbeta repertoires from subjects exposed to, actively infected with, or recovered from COVID-19. The repertoires were released in a freely available public database meant as a resource for research on the immune response to SARS-CoV-2. Samples came from the ongoing ImmuneRACE study (first 160 participants) plus 1,254 subjects from 6 global collaborators. Sample metadata almost always included a de-identified subject ID, COVID-19 status, age in years and sex. Where HLA class I and class II types were available, the types were taken from metadata supplied by the sample provider, not from assay-based typing.

At the junction V is shortened by 3 bases and J by 4 bases, with 10 bases in between. The CDR3 starts with the cysteine, ends with the phenylalanine, and has 14 residues. This entry keeps only the CDR3 DNA: 42 bases, framed from base 1. The germline V gene specifies MDHEN as CDR1 and SYDVKM as CDR2. The immunoSEQ Assay, a bias-controlled multiplex PCR, was used to amplify TCRbeta CDR3 regions from genomic DNA. The paper's processing steps were these. The number of nucleated cells in each sample was estimated by amplification of reference gene primers within the assay. To quantify the absolute abundance of each unique TCRbeta CDR3 rearrangement, sequence reads were collapsed and filtered. For each sample, productive Simpson clonality was calculated by taking the square root of Simpson's diversity index across productive rearrangements. Here the immuneACCESS table is served through TCRdb, limited to in-frame sequences with V and J called. Missing clones are a known gap in these copies; in checked studies unresolved V genes cover under half, and the rest lacks a known reason. The V and J calls and clone size are taken from that table; D and trimming were inferred from the DNA. This sample gives hundreds of thousands of clones in total; 90% of them show up just once. The ten largest clones take up around 0.97% of the sample.

With regard to this clone: Its antigen specificity is not known. No base quality values were provided; no much bigger clone lies one nucleotide off.

One collaborating source in Seattle enrolled patients during active infection and followed them longitudinally through the course of disease. The collaborating institutions used their own protocols to collect whole blood in K2EDTA tubes. For TCRbeta analysis, collaborators shipped samples in one of three forms: frozen whole blood, isolated PBMCs, or DNA extracted from either of those sample types. On the study overall, not on this receptor specifically: The quantity of clinical and demographic metadata differed by source and by participant and was supplied without curation.

Sequencing input: peripheral blood. The chain is encoded by TRBV28 joined to TRBJ1-3; the D gene lacks a confident call. The receptor was derived from a woman in her thirties or forties with COVID-19, enrolled during active disease. The nucleotides are TGTGCCAGCAGTTTTAGGACTTTGGGAAACACCATATATTTT. It codes for CASSFRTLGNTIYF.